This entry is about one T cell receptor (beta chain). Profiled with immunoSEQ multiplex PCR; TCRdb holds only in-frame clones, not every one. The sample lists about 170,000 clones, roughly 90% occurring once. The entry originates in a study of blood T cell repertoires in COVID-19. Looked up from germline, CDR1 is SGHVS and CDR2 is FQNEAQ. The ends lost 2 bases at V and 6 bases at J; junction bases unmatched: 4. CDR3 length equals 15 residues. The clonotype was recovered from a woman in her forties or fifties with acute or convalescent COVID-19. This rearrangement joins TRBV7-8 to TRBJ2-1, with 10 bases that match TRBD2. The sample taken for sequencing was peripheral blood. The CDR3, as DNA: TGTGCCAGCAGCTTAAAGCGGGGGGGACCCAATGAGCAGTTCTTC. Translated, it gives CASSLKRGGPNEQFF.